This TCR beta chain is from a study of vaccination and CD4 T cells after COVID-19. TCRdb fed the PCR reads into MiXCR, producing one record per CDR3 protein. The sample lists some 22,000 distinct CDR3 sequences, roughly 51% occurring once. Germline CDR1 and CDR2: DFQATT and SNEGSKA (reference sequence). The V end lost 5 bases, the J end lost 6 bases, and 17 bases lay between the germline ends. The CDR3 consists of 14 residues. Specimen: CD4+ T cells from blood, collected before SARS-CoV-2 vaccination. This clonotype was obtained from a human donor who had recovered from COVID-19. The chain carries TRBV20-1 and TRBJ1-5; D may be TRBD1 (5 bases). In DNA, the CDR3 is TGCAGTGCTGACCAGGGTTCTTCTTTTCAGCCCCAGCATTTT. Translating it yields CSADQGSSFQPQHF.